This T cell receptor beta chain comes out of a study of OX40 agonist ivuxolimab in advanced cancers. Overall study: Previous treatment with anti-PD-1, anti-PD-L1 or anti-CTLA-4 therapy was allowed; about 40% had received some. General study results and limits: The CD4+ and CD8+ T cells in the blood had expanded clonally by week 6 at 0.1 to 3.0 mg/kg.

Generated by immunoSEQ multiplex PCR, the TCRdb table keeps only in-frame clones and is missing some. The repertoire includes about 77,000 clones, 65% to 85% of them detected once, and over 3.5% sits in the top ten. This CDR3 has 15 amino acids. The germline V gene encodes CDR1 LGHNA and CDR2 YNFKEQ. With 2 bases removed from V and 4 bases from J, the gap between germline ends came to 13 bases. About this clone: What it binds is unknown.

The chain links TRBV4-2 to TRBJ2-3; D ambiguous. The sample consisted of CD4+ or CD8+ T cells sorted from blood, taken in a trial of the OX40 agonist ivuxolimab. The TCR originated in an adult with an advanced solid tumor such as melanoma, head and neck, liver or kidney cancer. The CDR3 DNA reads TGTGCCAGCAGCCAAAACCTCGAAGGTTCAGATACGCAGTATTTT. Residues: CASSQNLEGSDTQYF.